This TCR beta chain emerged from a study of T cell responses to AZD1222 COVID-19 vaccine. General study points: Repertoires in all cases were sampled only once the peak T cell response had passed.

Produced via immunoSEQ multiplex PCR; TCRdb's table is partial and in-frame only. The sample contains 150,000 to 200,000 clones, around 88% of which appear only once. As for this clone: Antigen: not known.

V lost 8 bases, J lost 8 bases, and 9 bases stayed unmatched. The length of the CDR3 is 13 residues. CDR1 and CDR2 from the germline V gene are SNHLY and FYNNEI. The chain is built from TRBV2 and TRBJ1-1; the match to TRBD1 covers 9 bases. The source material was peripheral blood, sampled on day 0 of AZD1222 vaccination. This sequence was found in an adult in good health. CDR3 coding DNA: TGTGCCAGCCAAACCTACGGGACAGGGGAAGCTTTCTTT. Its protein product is CASQTYGTGEAFF.